What follows are 24 T cell receptor beta chains derived from one specimen sequenced in a study of long-term antiretroviral therapy in people with HIV. Assay version v3.0 of immunoSEQ was used, and it was run at survey level. TCRdb's table, derived via immunoSEQ multiplex PCR, lists solely in-frame clones and lacks some. The repertoire holds about 35,000 clones, with around 94% as singletons. Sequenced here: unsorted PBMCs, sampled 4.1 years after starting antiretroviral therapy. Source of these receptors: a woman aged 45-65 years with HIV.

CDR3 protein: CASSNRQANYGYTF. CDR3 nucleotides: TGTGCCAGCAGCAACCGACAGGCTAACTATGGCTACACCTTC. The J gene is TRBJ1-2, the V gene TRBV5-6, with D maybe TRBD1 (6 bases). Germline V gene lookup returns CDR1 SGHDT and CDR2 YYEEEE. The V and J ends lost 4 bases and 0 bases respectively, with 10 bases between them. The CDR3 spans 14 residues.

This clone was seen once. The V gene is TRBV7-2, the J gene TRBJ2-5; D might be TRBD2 (6 bases). CDR1 SGHTA and CDR2 FQGNSA come from the germline V gene. Trimming pared 5 bases from V and 3 bases from J, leaving 19 bases between. The CDR3 contains 16 residues. DNA of the CDR3: TGTGCCAGCAGCATACTAGAACGGGGGTATAAAGAGACCCAGTACTTC. Translated, it gives CASSILERGYKETQYF.

The CDR3 DNA reads as TGTGCCAGCAGCTTATTCCCGGACGGGAACACCGGGGAGCTGTTTTTT. It is translated as CASSLFPDGNTGELFF. This chain connects TRBV7-3 to TRBJ2-2; D gene unclear. This CDR3 has 16 amino acids. The germline gives CDR1 SGHTA, CDR2 FQGTGA. V lost 2 bases and J lost 1, with 11 bases in between.

The chain joins TRBV4-2 to TRBJ2-3; TRBD2 agrees at 16 bases. V lost 2 bases, J lost 6 bases, and 8 bases stayed unmatched. Germline V gene lookup returns CDR1 LGHNA and CDR2 YNFKEQ. The CDR3 consists of 18 residues. CDR3 bases: TGTGCCAGCAGCCAAAACCCGGGACTAGCGGGGGGGCACGATACGCAGTATTTT. Translating gives CASSQNPGLAGGHDTQYF.

The V gene is TRBV5-1, the J gene TRBJ1-4; weak D call: TRBD1 (6 bases). The germline V and J ends were trimmed by 0 bases and 7 bases, with 13 bases remaining between them. The CDR3 runs 15 residues. Germline CDR1 reads SGHRS; CDR2 reads YFSETQ. CDR3 DNA sequence: TGCGCCAGCAGCTTGGCAGGGGCGGGCGGTGAAAAACTGTTTTTT. It yields the protein CASSLAGAGGEKLFF.

The chain is built from TRBV6-1 and TRBJ1-4; D is unclear. Per the germline V gene, CDR1 is MNHNS and CDR2 is SASEGT. V dropped 2 bases and J dropped 5 bases, with 12 bases sitting between them. The CDR3 is 15 amino acids. CDR3 protein: CASSENGRLNEKLFF. As DNA, the CDR3 is TGTGCCAGCAGTGAAAATGGCAGGTTAAATGAAAAACTGTTTTTT.

This clone was found once. This chain links TRBV29-1 with TRBJ2-7; no clear D. Germline values: CDR1 SQVTM, CDR2 ANQGSEA. CDR3 length: 13 residues. The germline V and J ends were trimmed by 0 bases and 7 bases, with 13 bases remaining between them. The CDR3 sequence is CSVEDRVGIEQYF. The CDR3 region has the DNA TGCAGCGTTGAAGACCGGGTGGGGATAGAGCAGTACTTC.

The genes are TRBV30 and TRBJ1-1; D is uncertain. The germline V gene encodes CDR1 GTSNPN and CDR2 SVGIG (reference sequence). The CDR3 loop spans 13 amino acids. V was pared by 3 bases and J by 1 base, with 9 bases between. In nucleotides, the CDR3 is TGTGCCTGGAGGAAGACCGCGAACACTGAAGCTTTCTTT. Translating gives CAWRKTANTEAFF. Variable domain in full (rest from reference TRBV30 and TRBJ1-1): SQTIHQWPATLVQPVGSPLSLECTVEGTSNPNLYWYRQAAGRGLQLLFYSVGIGQISSEVPQNLSASRPQDRQFILSSKKLLLSDSGFYLCAWRKTANTEAFFGQGTRLTVV.

The rearrangement uses TRBV7-2 and TRBJ2-5; TRBD2 matches 10 bases. The CDR3 sequence is 16 residues long. The germline gives CDR1 SGHTA, CDR2 FQGNSA. J was trimmed by 3 bases and V by 5 bases; bases with no gene match: 9. Here the CDR3 reads CASSRGLAESKETQYF. CDR3 bases: TGTGCCAGCAGCCGCGGACTAGCGGAGTCTAAAGAGACCCAGTACTTC.

This chain uses TRBV5-1 with TRBJ2-1; 13 bases are a match to TRBD2. The CDR3 has 15 residues. Unmatched junction bases numbered 8, after V lost 4 bases and J lost 10 bases. Germline V gene data show CDR1 as SGHRS and CDR2 as YFSETQ. CDR3 region: CASSPTSGGSKEQFF. The CDR3 DNA reads as TGCGCCAGCAGCCCGACTAGCGGGGGGTCTAAGGAGCAGTTCTTC.

The chain uses TRBV5-1 and TRBJ1-2; 11 bases fit TRBD1. CDR3 length equals 17 residues. CDR1 is SGHRS, CDR2 YFSETQ, per germline. J was trimmed by 7 bases and V by 4 bases; bases with no gene match: 15. As DNA, the CDR3 is TGCGCCAGCAGCCCTAAGGACAGGGGGCTTGGGGGGAGTGGCTACACCTTC. Translation gives CASSPKDRGLGGSGYTF.

The chain is built from TRBV19 and TRBJ1-3; TRBD1 is a possible D gene (5 bases). Germline V lookup: CDR1 LNHDA, CDR2 SQIVND (reference sequence). CDR3 length: 13 amino acids. Trimming removed 9 bases from V and 3 bases from J, with 12 bases in between. Here the CDR3 DNA reads TGTGCCAGCTCGGGGGATCGTGGAAACACCATATATTTT. Translated, it gives CASSGDRGNTIYF.

The chain joins TRBV19 to TRBJ2-7; 8 nucleotides match TRBD1. The CDR3 is 13 residues long. Germline-derived CDR1 and CDR2 are LNHDA and SQIVND (reference sequence). The ends lost 8 bases at V and 6 bases at J; junction bases unmatched: 9. This CDR3 reads CASSSGQGAEQYF. The CDR3 bases are TGTGCCAGTTCTTCTGGGCAGGGGGCCGAGCAGTACTTC.

The chain carries TRBV5-4 and TRBJ1-2; tentative D call: TRBD1 (6 bases). V was clipped by 4 bases and J by 5 bases, with 9 bases between them. The CDR3 runs to 12 residues. In germline, CDR1 is SGHNT, CDR2 YYREEE (reference sequence). The CDR3 loop reads CASSQDSYGYTF. The CDR3 DNA reads TGTGCCAGCAGCCAGGACAGTTATGGCTACACCTTC.

The chain has TRBV7-8 and TRBJ2-3; 9 positions match TRBD1. The germline gives CDR1 SGHVS, CDR2 FQNEAQ. The CDR3 extends over 16 amino acids. V lost 0 bases and J lost 5; bases outside the gene matches: 6. Here the CDR3 reads CASSLAYRGHVDTQYF. Written as DNA, the CDR3 is TGTGCCAGCAGCTTAGCTTACAGGGGGCATGTAGATACGCAGTATTTT.

The rearrangement links TRBV5-5 to TRBJ1-2; 7 bases are a match to TRBD1. The CDR3 extends over 13 amino acids. J lost 4 bases, V lost 0 bases, and 0 bases had no gene match. Per germline, CDR1 SGHKS and CDR2 YYEKEE (reference sequence). CDR3 sequence (DNA): TGTGCCAGCAGCTTGGACAGGGGCTATGGCTACACCTTC. Residues: CASSLDRGYGYTF.

This chain links TRBV27 with TRBJ2-2; no definite D call. Trimming took off 7 bases at V and 5 bases at J, with 8 bases between the two ends. The CDR3 totals 12 residues. Germline CDR1 and CDR2: MNHEY and SMNVEV (reference sequence). The CDR3 DNA is TGTGCCAGCATGGGAACAACCGGGGAGCTGTTTTTT. Residues: CASMGTTGELFF.

The V and J genes are TRBV19 and TRBJ2-3, with TRBD2 identical over 8 bases. This CDR3 is 15 amino acids long. Losses at the gene ends were 5 bases for V and 3 bases for J; bases not matched to a gene: 7. The germline CDR1 and CDR2 sequences are LNHDA and SQIVND (reference sequence). The CDR3 loop reads CASSFQRGSTDTQYF. The CDR3 coding sequence is TGTGCCAGTAGTTTCCAGCGGGGGTCGACAGATACGCAGTATTTT.

The chain is built from TRBV2 and TRBJ1-3; D is uncertain. Between the trimmed V and J ends, which lost 8 bases and 4 bases, there was a span of 9 bases. The germline gives CDR1 SNHLY, CDR2 FYNNEI. This CDR3 has 12 residues. The CDR3: CASWEIGNTIYF. CDR3 in DNA: TGTGCCAGCTGGGAGATAGGAAACACCATATATTTT.

The rearrangement links TRBV19 to TRBJ1-2; 12 nucleotides match TRBD1. J lost 13 bases, V lost 6 bases, and 12 bases had no gene match. Germline V gene sequence: CDR1 LNHDA, CDR2 SQIVND (reference sequence). The CDR3 is 14 amino acids. CDR3 coding DNA: TGTGCCAGTAGCCCCGGGACAGGGGGCGATTTTCGCACCTTC. This codes for CASSPGTGGDFRTF.

The chain links TRBV5-1 to TRBJ1-1, with a tentative D call TRBD1 (5 bases). Germline CDR1 and CDR2: SGHRS and YFSETQ. The V end was cut by 0 bases, the J end by 5 bases, with 11 bases between. The CDR3 is 14 residues long. The CDR3 nucleotides read TGCGCCAGCAGCTTGGAGCAGGGTTGGACTGAAGCTTTCTTT. Translated: CASSLEQGWTEAFF.

The chain couples TRBV2 to TRBJ2-1; no clear D. The CDR3 contains 13 residues. From germline, CDR1 is SNHLY and CDR2 FYNNEI. V was cut by 5 bases and J by 6 bases, with 11 bases left in between. CDR3 amino acids: CASSQSSGNEQFF. Written as DNA, the CDR3 is TGTGCCAGCAGTCAGTCCTCGGGCAATGAGCAGTTCTTC.

J is TRBJ1-3 and V is TRBV7-9, with 7 bases aligning to TRBD1. CDR1 and CDR2 from the germline V gene are SEHNR and FQNEAQ (reference sequence). The V gene end was trimmed by 3 bases and the J gene end by 3 bases; junction bases not matched to a gene: 2. This CDR3 contains 14 residues. The CDR3 DNA reads TGTGCCAGCAGCTTTGGGGACAGTGGAAACACCATATATTTT. Amino acid sequence: CASSFGDSGNTIYF.

This chain connects TRBV6-1 to TRBJ2-7; D is ambiguous. CDR3 length: 11 amino acids. Germline CDR1 and CDR2: MNHNS and SASEGT. With 8 bases removed from V and 4 bases from J, the gap between germline ends came to 9 bases. The CDR3, as DNA: TGTGCCAGCGGCAACTTATACGAGCAGTACTTC. Its translation is CASGNLYEQYF.